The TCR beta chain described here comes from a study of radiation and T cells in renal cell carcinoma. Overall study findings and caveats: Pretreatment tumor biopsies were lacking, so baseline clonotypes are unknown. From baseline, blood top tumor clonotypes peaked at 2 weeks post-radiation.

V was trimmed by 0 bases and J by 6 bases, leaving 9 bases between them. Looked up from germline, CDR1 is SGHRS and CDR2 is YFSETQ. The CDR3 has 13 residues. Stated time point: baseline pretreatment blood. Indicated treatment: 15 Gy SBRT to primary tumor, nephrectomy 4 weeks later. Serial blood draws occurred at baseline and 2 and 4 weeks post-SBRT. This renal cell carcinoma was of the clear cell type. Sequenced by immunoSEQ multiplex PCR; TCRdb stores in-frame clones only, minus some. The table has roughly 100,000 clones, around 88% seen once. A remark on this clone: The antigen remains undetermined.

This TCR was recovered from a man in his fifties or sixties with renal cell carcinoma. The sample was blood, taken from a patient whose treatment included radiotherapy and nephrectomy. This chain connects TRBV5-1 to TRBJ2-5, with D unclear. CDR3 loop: CASSLDVEKTQYF. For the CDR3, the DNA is TGCGCCAGCAGCTTGGATGTGGAAAAGACCCAGTACTTC. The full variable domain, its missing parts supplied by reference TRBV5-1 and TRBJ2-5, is KAGVTQTPRYLIKTRGQQVTLSCSPISGHRSVSWYQQTPGQGLQFLFEYFSETQRNKGNFPGRFSGRQFSNSRSEMNVSTLELGDSALYLCASSLDVEKTQYFGPGTRLLVL.